This is a list of T cell receptor beta chains from one sample in a study of post-analysis software for immune sequencing data. Via MiXCR, TCRdb re-called the PCR reads, giving one row per CDR3 protein. This table holds some 690,000 distinct CDR3 sequences, about 60% found once. Sequences were obtained from blood. The receptors originated from a girl aged 2 to 10 with multiple sclerosis. Each CDR3 is given with its conserved first and last residue. The D gene is left open where the match is weak. Size tells how often a clone was seen (once, few, many) or the class of an expanded clone, and some rows leave it out.

clone_size	v_call	j_call	d_call	cdr3_aa	cdr3_nt
.	TRBV29-1	TRBJ2-3	.	CSVGTRSTDTQYF	TGCAGCGTTGGGACACGGAGCACAGATACGCAGTATTTT
few	TRBV12-5	TRBJ1-5	.	CASGLNSNQPQHF	TGTGCTAGTGGTTTAAATAGCAATCAGCCCCAGCATTTT
once	TRBV28	TRBJ2-3	.	CASSLAGTILADTQYF	TGTGCCAGCAGTTTAGCTGGGACAATTCTGGCAGATACGCAGTATTTT
few	TRBV6-1	TRBJ2-1	.	CASSARGALGLGYNEQFF	TGTGCCAGCAGTGCCAGGGGCGCGTTGGGGCTTGGGTACAATGAGCAGTTCTTC
.	TRBV10-3	TRBJ2-7	.	CAIGEGPLYEQYF	TGTGCCATCGGTGAGGGACCCCTCTACGAGCAGTACTTC
few	TRBV4-3	TRBJ2-3	TRBD2	CASSPGGAGRDTQYF	TGCGCCAGCAGCCCCGGAGGAGCGGGGAGAGATACGCAGTATTTT
.	TRBV20-1	TRBJ2-1	TRBD1	CSARLDRSSYNEQFF	TGCAGTGCTAGGTTGGACAGGAGCTCCTACAATGAGCAGTTCTTC
.	TRBV12-3/TRBV12-4	TRBJ1-6	TRBD1	CASSLIGTGGAGPPLHF	TGTGCCAGCAGTCTCATCGGGACAGGGGGCGCAGGCCCACCCCTCCACTTT
.	TRBV4-2	TRBJ1-1	.	CASSQDSGAELNTEAFF	TGTGCCAGCAGCCAAGATTCGGGGGCAGAGCTGAACACTGAAGCTTTCTTT
few	TRBV12-3/TRBV12-4	TRBJ2-5	.	CASSQEGGGQETQYF	TGTGCCAGCAGCCAGGAAGGAGGGGGACAAGAGACCCAGTACTTC
.	TRBV29-1	TRBJ2-1	.	CSVEPQGYNEQFF	TGCAGCGTTGAACCTCAGGGCTACAATGAGCAGTTCTTC
.	TRBV9	TRBJ1-1	.	CASSVPDGADRTEAFF	TGTGCCAGCAGCGTTCCGGACGGGGCCGACCGGACTGAAGCTTTCTTT
.	TRBV27	TRBJ2-3	.	CASSSLAASTDTQYF	TGTGCCAGCAGTTCCTTAGCGGCTAGCACAGATACGCAGTATTTT
few	TRBV12-3/TRBV12-4	TRBJ2-2	.	CASSLIPLMGTGELFF	TGTGCCAGCAGTTTAATCCCCTTAATGGGCACCGGGGAGCTGTTTTTT
.	TRBV20-1	TRBJ2-3	.	CSARGGTDSFDTQYF	TGCAGTGCTAGGGGGGGGACAGACTCCTTCGATACGCAGTATTTT
.	TRBV7-2	TRBJ2-3	.	CASSLLWPELTDTQYF	TGTGCCAGCAGCTTACTCTGGCCAGAACTCACAGATACGCAGTATTTT
.	TRBV7-8	TRBJ2-7	.	CASAAQGGDEQYF	TGTGCCAGCGCCGCCCAGGGCGGAGACGAGCAGTACTTC
.	TRBV5-1	TRBJ2-1	TRBD2	CASSLGPGGLAGKNEQFF	TGCGCCAGCAGCCTCGGGCCGGGCGGGCTAGCGGGAAAGAATGAGCAGTTCTTC
few	TRBV5-1	TRBJ2-1	.	CASSLGGPKEPQQFF	TGCGCCAGCAGCCTAGGGGGACCCAAGGAACCCCAGCAGTTCTTC
.	TRBV20-1	TRBJ2-5	TRBD2	CSARGTSGVEETQYF	TGCAGTGCTAGGGGGACTAGCGGAGTCGAGGAGACCCAGTACTTC
once	TRBV12-3/TRBV12-4	TRBJ2-1	TRBD1	CASSHLRGQGANEQFF	TGTGCCAGCAGTCACTTACGTGGACAGGGGGCTAATGAGCAGTTCTTC
few	TRBV5-1	TRBJ2-5	TRBD1	CASSTDRARWETQYF	TGCGCCAGCAGCACGGACAGGGCGCGGTGGGAGACCCAGTACTTC
few	TRBV28	TRBJ2-7	.	CASSLTEWEQYF	TGTGCCAGCAGTTTGACGGAATGGGAGCAGTACTTC
.	TRBV7-2	TRBJ2-3	.	CASSRPPGADTQYF	TGTGCCAGCAGCCGACCCCCCGGGGCAGATACGCAGTATTTT
.	TRBV29-1	TRBJ2-3	TRBD2	CSVDGGGADTQYF	TGCAGCGTTGACGGCGGGGGGGCCGATACGCAGTATTTT
.	TRBV6-6	TRBJ2-7	TRBD1	CASSYSGTGGNEQYF	TGTGCCAGCAGTTACTCAGGGACAGGGGGCAACGAGCAGTACTTC
.	TRBV10-1	TRBJ2-7	TRBD2	CASSENSGLAGREQYF	TGCGCCAGCAGTGAAAATTCGGGACTAGCGGGAAGGGAGCAGTACTTC
.	TRBV6-1	TRBJ2-3	.	CASSETVGGGTQYF	TGTGCCAGCAGTGAAACGGTGGGAGGGGGTACGCAGTATTTT
once	TRBV10-3	TRBJ2-2	.	CAISDRGAPTGELFF	TGTGCCATCAGTGATCGGGGGGCGCCAACCGGGGAGCTGTTTTTT
.	TRBV2	TRBJ1-2	.	CASSEGGGQDGYTF	TGTGCCAGCAGTGAAGGAGGGGGACAAGATGGCTACACCTTC
.	TRBV10-3	TRBJ2-3	.	CAISGESADTQYF	TGTGCCATCAGTGGAGAGAGTGCAGATACGCAGTATTTT
.	TRBV7-2	TRBJ2-3	.	CASSLGDLPLPGTDTQYF	TGTGCCAGCAGCTTAGGGGACCTACCCCTTCCGGGCACAGATACGCAGTATTTT
few	TRBV29-1	TRBJ2-1	TRBD2	CSVEAGVAHRNEQFF	TGCAGCGTAGAAGCGGGAGTAGCCCACCGTAATGAGCAGTTCTTC
.	TRBV5-1	TRBJ2-4	.	CASSPGRGVMEEQYF	TGCGCCAGCAGCCCCGGGCGTGGGGTCATGGAGGAGCAGTACTTC
.	TRBV29-1	TRBJ2-6	.	CSVETGGANVLTF	TGCAGCGTTGAGACAGGTGGGGCCAACGTCCTGACTTTC
.	TRBV6-5	TRBJ2-4	.	CASSTSGGTGLSEQYF	.
once	TRBV9	TRBJ2-5	TRBD2	CASSVGPGGTQETQYF	TGTGCCAGCAGCGTAGGTCCCGGGGGGACGCAAGAGACCCAGTACTTC
.	TRBV11-2	TRBJ2-5	TRBD2	CASSSRTSGGEETQYF	TGTGCCAGCAGCTCCCGGACTAGCGGGGGGGAAGAGACCCAGTACTTC
few	TRBV6-5	TRBJ1-2	.	CASGKPGHPADGYTF	TGTGCCAGCGGAAAGCCGGGACACCCGGCGGATGGCTACACCTTC
.	TRBV20-1	TRBJ1-5	TRBD1	CSASQGAGLGNQPQHF	TGCAGCGCTAGCCAGGGGGCCGGTCTCGGCAATCAGCCCCAGCATTTT
.	TRBV6-1	TRBJ2-3	TRBD2	CASKLAGGWGDTQYF	TGTGCCAGCAAACTAGCGGGAGGGTGGGGAGATACGCAGTATTTT
.	TRBV5-1	TRBJ2-1	.	CASSLVEGVEQFF	TGCGCCAGCAGCCTGGTCGAGGGCGTTGAGCAGTTCTTC
.	TRBV24-1	TRBJ2-3	TRBD2	CATSDHPGLAPTDTQYF	TGTGCCACCAGTGATCACCCGGGACTAGCGCCCACAGATACGCAGTATTTT
few	TRBV3-1	TRBJ2-1	.	CASSQVGSNEQFF	TGTGCCAGCAGCCAAGTCGGCAGCAATGAGCAGTTCTTC
few	TRBV2	TRBJ2-7	TRBD1	CASSEDRGHEQYF	TGTGCCAGCAGTGAAGACAGGGGCCACGAGCAGTACTTC
.	TRBV20-1	TRBJ2-1	TRBD1	CSAPGQVHNEQFF	TGCAGTGCGCCGGGACAGGTACACAATGAGCAGTTCTTC
.	TRBV29-1	TRBJ1-2	TRBD1	CSVSLMTGDYGYTF	TGCAGCGTTTCTCTTATGACAGGGGACTATGGCTACACCTTC
.	TRBV4-2	TRBJ1-4	TRBD1	CASKGTGDEKLFF	TGTGCCAGCAAGGGAACAGGGGATGAAAAACTGTTTTTT
few	TRBV7-8	TRBJ1-6	.	CASSLGTRFGTNSPLHF	TGTGCCAGCAGCTTGGGGACACGCTTCGGGACTAATTCACCCCTCCACTTT